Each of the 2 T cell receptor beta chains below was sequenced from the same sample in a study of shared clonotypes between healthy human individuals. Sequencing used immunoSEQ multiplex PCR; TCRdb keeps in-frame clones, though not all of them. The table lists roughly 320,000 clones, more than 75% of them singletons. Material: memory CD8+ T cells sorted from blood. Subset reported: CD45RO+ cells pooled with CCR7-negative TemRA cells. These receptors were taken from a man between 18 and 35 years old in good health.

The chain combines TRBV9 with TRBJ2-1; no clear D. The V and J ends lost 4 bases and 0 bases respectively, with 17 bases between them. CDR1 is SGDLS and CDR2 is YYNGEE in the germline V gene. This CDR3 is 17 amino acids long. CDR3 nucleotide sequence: TGTGCCAGCAGCTCCCTCCCCCGGTGGGACTCCTACAATGAGCAGTTCTTC. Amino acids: CASSSLPRWDSYNEQFF. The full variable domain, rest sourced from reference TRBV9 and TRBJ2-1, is DSGVTQTPKHLITATGQRVTLRCSPRSGDLSVYWYQQSLDQGLQFLIQYYNGEERAKGNILERFSAQQFPDLHSELNLSSLELGDSALYFCASSSLPRWDSYNEQFFGPGTRLTVL.

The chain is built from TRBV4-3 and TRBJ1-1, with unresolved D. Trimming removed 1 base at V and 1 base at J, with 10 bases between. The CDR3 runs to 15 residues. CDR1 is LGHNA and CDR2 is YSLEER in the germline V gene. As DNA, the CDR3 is TGCGCCAGCAGCCAAGGACCGGAAGCGAACACTGAAGCTTTCTTT. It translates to CASSQGPEANTEAFF.